This T cell receptor beta chain was captured in a study of cytomegalovirus exposure and HLA in healthy donors. Notes on the study in general: The authors reported that TCR beta sequences could predict HLA-A and HLA-B alleles. These predictions were accurate for most subjects in the first cohort.

The PCR ran on 60 Vbeta and 13 Jbeta primers. The assay was immunoSEQ multiplex PCR, and TCRdb's table has in-frame clones only and misses some. Of around 180,000 clones listed, 70% to 80% were seen once; the top ten hold roughly 1.6%. Germline CDR1 is SEHNR and CDR2 is FQNEAQ (reference sequence). CDR3 length: 17 residues. This clone was recorded only once. Its antigen remains unknown. The junction departs from the called germline gene at one end, perhaps through a read error. Likely unrecorded immune exposures existed in these nominally healthy donors. The receptor was isolated from a woman in her fifties or sixties in good health and CMV-seronegative. Sequenced: PBMCs. The chain uses TRBV7-9 and TRBJ1-5; 7 positions match TRBD1. The CDR3 is CSSSSRGDSLSNQPQHF. For the CDR3, the DNA is TGTTCCAGCAGCTCGAGAGGGGACAGTCTTAGCAATCAGCCCCAGCATTTT.